This T cell receptor (beta chain) appears in the sequencing data of a study of control samples from healthy donors and cancer patients. Looked up from germline, CDR1 is SGDLS and CDR2 is YYNGEE. V lost 4 bases, J lost 10 bases, and 3 bases stayed unmatched. This CDR3 spans 13 amino acids. The protocol was immunoSEQ multiplex PCR, while the TCRdb copy is restricted to in-frame clones and leaves out a portion. This table holds 400,000 to 500,000 clones, around nine tenths found once. The sample consisted of PBMCs. The chain recombines TRBV9 with TRBJ2-1; 12 nucleotides agree with TRBD2. This sequence was found in a man aged 40-55 years with head and neck cancer. The CDR3 DNA follows: TGTGCCAGCAGCCCCGGACTAGCGGGAGAGCAGTTCTTC. Translating gives CASSPGLAGEQFF.